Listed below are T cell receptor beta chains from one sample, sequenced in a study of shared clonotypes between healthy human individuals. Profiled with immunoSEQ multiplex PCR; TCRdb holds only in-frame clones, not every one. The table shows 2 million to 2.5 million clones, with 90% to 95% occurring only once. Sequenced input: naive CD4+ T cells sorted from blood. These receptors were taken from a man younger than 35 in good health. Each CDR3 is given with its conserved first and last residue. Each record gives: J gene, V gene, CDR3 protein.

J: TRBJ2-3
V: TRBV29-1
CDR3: CSVERGLARVTQYF

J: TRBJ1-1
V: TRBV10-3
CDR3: CAISVETEAFF

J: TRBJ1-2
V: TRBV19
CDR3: CASSNGDMDGYTF

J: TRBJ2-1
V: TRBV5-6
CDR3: CASSRGPGVEFF

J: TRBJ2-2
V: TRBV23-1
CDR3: CASSQELNTGELFF

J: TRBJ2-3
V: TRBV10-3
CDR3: CAISQLMGQGRDGTQYF

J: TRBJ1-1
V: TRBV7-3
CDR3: CASSIGHPNTEAFF

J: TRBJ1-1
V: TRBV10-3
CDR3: CATAGTGLNTEAFF

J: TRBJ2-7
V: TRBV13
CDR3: CASSLARIGLGEQYF

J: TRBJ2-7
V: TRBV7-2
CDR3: CASSADSIVSYEQYF

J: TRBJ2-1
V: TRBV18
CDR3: CASSFRTSGGAPYNEQFF

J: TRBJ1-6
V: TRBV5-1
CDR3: CASSLGSGTGGSSYNSPLHF

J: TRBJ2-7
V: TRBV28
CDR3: CASSRTDRGPYEQYF

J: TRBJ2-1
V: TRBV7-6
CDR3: CASTLGAGGNEQFF

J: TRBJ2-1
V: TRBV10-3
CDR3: CAITAGEGKEQFF

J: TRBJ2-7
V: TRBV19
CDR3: CASSTIDRGEQYF

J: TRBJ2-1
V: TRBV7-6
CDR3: CASSPPGLAGGNEQFF

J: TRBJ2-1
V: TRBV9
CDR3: CASSVERTDGGDEQFF

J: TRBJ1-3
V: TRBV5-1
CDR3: CASSVTGDSGNTIYF

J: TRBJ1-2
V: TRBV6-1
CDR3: CASSEALGSNYGYTF

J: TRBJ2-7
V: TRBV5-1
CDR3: CASSFPGLAGSEQYF

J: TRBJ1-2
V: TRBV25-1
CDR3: CASSDPGNYGYTF

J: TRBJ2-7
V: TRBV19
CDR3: CASSRPGRAVYEQYF

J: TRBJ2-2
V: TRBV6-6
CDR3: CASSYERPKLTGELFF

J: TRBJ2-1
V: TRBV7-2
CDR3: CASSSMGLAGVYNEQFF

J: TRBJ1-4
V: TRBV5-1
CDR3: CASSRTGGGNEKLFF

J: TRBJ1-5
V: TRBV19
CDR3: CASSMEGAEQPQHF

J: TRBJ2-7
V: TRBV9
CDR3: CASSVGGSYEQYF

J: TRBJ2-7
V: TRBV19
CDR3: CATRDRETRGEQYF

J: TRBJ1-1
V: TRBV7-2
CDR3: CASSPLLRTGGLNTEAFF

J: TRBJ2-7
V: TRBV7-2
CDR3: CASSSGLAGDEQYF

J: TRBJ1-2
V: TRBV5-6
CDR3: CASSLTAPNYGYTF

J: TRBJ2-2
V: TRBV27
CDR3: CASSRGKNTGELFF

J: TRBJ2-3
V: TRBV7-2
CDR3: CASSLQTGPTDTQYF

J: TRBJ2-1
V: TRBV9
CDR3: CASSVDLTPEQFF

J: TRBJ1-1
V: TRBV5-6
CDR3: CASSLVGAAEAFF

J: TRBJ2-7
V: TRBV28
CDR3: CASSLRVGEQYF

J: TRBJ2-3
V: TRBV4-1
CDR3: CASSQGISGITDTQYF

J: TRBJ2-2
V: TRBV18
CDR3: CASSPRQGSTGELFF

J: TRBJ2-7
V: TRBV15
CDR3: CATSRDLDRKTYEQYF

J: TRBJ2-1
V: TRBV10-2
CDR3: CASRELGHEQFF